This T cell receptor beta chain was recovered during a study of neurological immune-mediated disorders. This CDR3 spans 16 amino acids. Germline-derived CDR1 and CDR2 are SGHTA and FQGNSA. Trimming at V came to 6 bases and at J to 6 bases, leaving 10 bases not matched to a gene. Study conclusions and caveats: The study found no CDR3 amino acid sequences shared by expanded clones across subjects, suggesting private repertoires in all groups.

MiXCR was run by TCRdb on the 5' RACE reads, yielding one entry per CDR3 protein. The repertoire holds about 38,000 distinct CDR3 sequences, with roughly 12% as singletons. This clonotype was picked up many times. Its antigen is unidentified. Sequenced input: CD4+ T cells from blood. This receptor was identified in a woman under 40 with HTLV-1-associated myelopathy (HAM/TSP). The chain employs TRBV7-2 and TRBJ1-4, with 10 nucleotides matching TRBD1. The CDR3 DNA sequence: TGTGCCAGCAGTCGCCAGACAGGGGGCTTAGATGAAAAACTGTTTTTT. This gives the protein CASSRQTGGLDEKLFF.